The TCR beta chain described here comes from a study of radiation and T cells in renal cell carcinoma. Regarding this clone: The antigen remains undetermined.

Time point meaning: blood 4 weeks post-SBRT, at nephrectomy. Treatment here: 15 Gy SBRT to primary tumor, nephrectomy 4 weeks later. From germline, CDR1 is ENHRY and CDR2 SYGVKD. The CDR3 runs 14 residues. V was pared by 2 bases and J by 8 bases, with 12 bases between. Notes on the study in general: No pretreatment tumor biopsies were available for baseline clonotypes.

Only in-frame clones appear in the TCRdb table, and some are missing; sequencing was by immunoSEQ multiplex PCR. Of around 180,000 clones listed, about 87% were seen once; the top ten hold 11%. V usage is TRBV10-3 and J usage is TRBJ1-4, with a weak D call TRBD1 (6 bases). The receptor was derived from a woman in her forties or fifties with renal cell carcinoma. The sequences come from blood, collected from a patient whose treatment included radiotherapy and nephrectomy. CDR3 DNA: TGTGCCATCAGTGAGGACAGGAATGGAGAAAAACTGTTTTTT. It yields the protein CAISEDRNGEKLFF.